This is a list of T cell receptor beta chains from one sample in a study of blood T cell repertoires in COVID-19. Profiling relied on immunoSEQ multiplex PCR, and the TCRdb table lists in-frame clones only, not all of them. Of approximately 61,000 clones detected, 85% appear once; the ten largest clones hold 5% to 5.5%. The sequencing sample was made of peripheral blood. Source of these receptors: a man between 70 and 80 years old with acute or convalescent COVID-19. Both conserved end residues are part of each CDR3. Each record gives: CDR3 protein, CDR3 DNA, J gene, D gene, V gene, clone size. The D gene is left open where the match is weak. Where a row states a size, it is once, few, many or the class of an expanded clone; other rows omit it.

CDR3aa: CASRQGAGSGANVLTF; CDR3nt: TGTGCCAGCAGACAGGGGGCAGGGTCTGGGGCCAACGTCCTGACTTTC; j_gene: TRBJ2-6; d_gene: TRBD1; v_gene: TRBV27; abundance: -
CDR3aa: CASSLSEGGPGEAFF; CDR3nt: TGTGCCAGCAGCCTTTCCGAAGGGGGACCTGGGGAAGCTTTCTTT; j_gene: TRBJ1-1; d_gene: -; v_gene: TRBV5-8; abundance: -
CDR3aa: CASMVEAGYNEQFF; CDR3nt: TGTGCCAGCATGGTGGAGGCGGGATACAATGAGCAGTTCTTC; j_gene: TRBJ2-1; d_gene: -; v_gene: TRBV2; abundance: -
CDR3aa: CASSFGQGGDTQYF; CDR3nt: TGTGCCAGCAGCTTTGGGCAGGGAGGGGATACGCAGTATTTT; j_gene: TRBJ2-3; d_gene: TRBD2; v_gene: TRBV11-2; abundance: -
CDR3aa: CASSQPRGGGEYNEQFF; CDR3nt: TGTGCCAGCAGCCAACCCCGGGGTGGAGGAGAATACAATGAGCAGTTCTTC; j_gene: TRBJ2-1; d_gene: -; v_gene: TRBV9; abundance: -
CDR3aa: CASSERGPRYEQYF; CDR3nt: TGTGCCAGCAGTGAAAGGGGGCCCCGCTACGAGCAGTACTTC; j_gene: TRBJ2-7; d_gene: TRBD1; v_gene: TRBV2; abundance: once
CDR3aa: CASSPRTGLNEQYF; CDR3nt: TGTGCCAGCTCACCCCGGACAGGGCTGAACGAGCAGTACTTC; j_gene: TRBJ2-7; d_gene: TRBD1; v_gene: TRBV18; abundance: -
CDR3aa: CASSSPGTDRYEQYF; CDR3nt: TGTGCCAGCAGCTCGCCCGGGACAGACCGCTACGAGCAGTACTTC; j_gene: TRBJ2-7; d_gene: TRBD1; v_gene: TRBV7-6; abundance: -
CDR3aa: CASSRGREDQPQHF; CDR3nt: TGTGCCAGCAGCCGGGGGAGGGAGGATCAGCCCCAGCATTTT; j_gene: TRBJ1-5; d_gene: -; v_gene: TRBV7-2; abundance: -
CDR3aa: CASSLGGVNSPLHF; CDR3nt: TGTGCCAGCAGTTTAGGAGGTGTTAATTCACCCCTCCACTTT; j_gene: TRBJ1-6; d_gene: -; v_gene: TRBV28; abundance: few
CDR3aa: CASSGPGAGGSYEQYF; CDR3nt: TGTGCCAGCAGTGGCCCTGGGGCGGGGGGTTCCTACGAGCAGTACTTC; j_gene: TRBJ2-7; d_gene: TRBD2; v_gene: TRBV6-1; abundance: -
CDR3aa: CASSLLRRRGRNSPLHF; CDR3nt: TGTGCCAGCAGCTTGCTCCGGCGGAGGGGGCGAAATTCACCCCTCCACTTT; j_gene: TRBJ1-6; d_gene: TRBD1; v_gene: TRBV5-6; abundance: many
CDR3aa: CASSYYTPPNTEAFF; CDR3nt: TGCGCCAGCAGCTACTATACCCCACCGAACACTGAAGCTTTCTTT; j_gene: TRBJ1-1; d_gene: -; v_gene: TRBV5-1; abundance: -
CDR3aa: CASSQHPISVPSTDTQYF; CDR3nt: TGTGCCAGCAGCCAACACCCGATTTCGGTCCCTAGCACAGATACGCAGTATTTT; j_gene: TRBJ2-3; d_gene: -; v_gene: TRBV3-1/TRBV3-2; abundance: -
CDR3aa: CASNPGLDTGELFF; CDR3nt: TGCGCCAGCAACCCGGGACTTGACACCGGGGAGCTGTTTTTT; j_gene: TRBJ2-2; d_gene: -; v_gene: TRBV4-1; abundance: -
CDR3aa: CASSQVGSSSGNTIYF; CDR3nt: TGCGCCAGCAGCCAAGTTGGGAGCTCCTCTGGAAACACCATATATTTT; j_gene: TRBJ1-3; d_gene: -; v_gene: TRBV4-1; abundance: -
CDR3aa: CSASSSSGVKTQYF; CDR3nt: TGCAGTGCTAGTAGCTCTAGCGGGGTGAAGACCCAGTACTTC; j_gene: TRBJ2-5; d_gene: TRBD2; v_gene: TRBV20-1; abundance: -
CDR3aa: CASSYLTGSNTGELFF; CDR3nt: TGTGCCAGCAGTTACTTGACAGGGTCGAACACCGGGGAGCTGTTTTTT; j_gene: TRBJ2-2; d_gene: TRBD1; v_gene: TRBV27; abundance: -
CDR3aa: CASESSVSGANVLTF; CDR3nt: TGTGCCAGCGAATCTTCGGTCTCTGGGGCCAACGTCCTGACTTTC; j_gene: TRBJ2-6; d_gene: -; v_gene: TRBV7-6; abundance: -
CDR3aa: CASPKSLTGVNTEAFF; CDR3nt: TGTGCCAGCCCTAAGTCCCTTACAGGGGTGAACACTGAAGCTTTCTTT; j_gene: TRBJ1-1; d_gene: TRBD1; v_gene: TRBV28; abundance: -
CDR3aa: CASSSYRGTGETQYF; CDR3nt: TGTGCCAGCAGCTCCTACAGGGGGACCGGAGAGACCCAGTACTTC; j_gene: TRBJ2-5; d_gene: TRBD1; v_gene: TRBV7-6; abundance: once
CDR3aa: CATPPRGLNTGELFF; CDR3nt: TGTGCCACTCCCCCCAGGGGGCTTAACACCGGGGAGCTGTTTTTT; j_gene: TRBJ2-2; d_gene: TRBD1; v_gene: TRBV6-5; abundance: -
CDR3aa: CASSLASGMNTEAFF; CDR3nt: TGCGCCAGCAGCTTGGCCTCAGGGATGAACACTGAAGCTTTCTTT; j_gene: TRBJ1-1; d_gene: -; v_gene: TRBV5-1; abundance: -
CDR3aa: CASSRTGAAKNIQYF; CDR3nt: TGTGCCAGCTCCCGGACAGGGGCGGCCAAAAACATTCAGTACTTC; j_gene: TRBJ2-4; d_gene: TRBD1; v_gene: TRBV3-1/TRBV3-2; abundance: -
CDR3aa: CASSLDSPNTQYF; CDR3nt: TGTGCCAGCAGCTTGGACAGCCCAAATACGCAGTATTTT; j_gene: TRBJ2-3; d_gene: -; v_gene: TRBV11-3; abundance: -
CDR3aa: CSVGRQGSGEQFF; CDR3nt: TGCAGCGTTGGCAGACAGGGGTCGGGTGAGCAGTTCTTC; j_gene: TRBJ2-1; d_gene: TRBD1; v_gene: TRBV29-1; abundance: -
CDR3aa: CASTGTSGQETQYF; CDR3nt: TGTGCCAGCACTGGGACTAGCGGTCAAGAGACCCAGTACTTC; j_gene: TRBJ2-5; d_gene: TRBD2; v_gene: TRBV2; abundance: -
CDR3aa: CASSLGQGSGYTF; CDR3nt: TGTGCCAGCAGCCTCGGACAGGGATCGGGCTACACCTTC; j_gene: TRBJ1-2; d_gene: TRBD1; v_gene: TRBV6-5; abundance: -
CDR3aa: CASSLEWTADTEAFF; CDR3nt: TGCGCCAGCAGCTTGGAATGGACAGCAGACACTGAAGCTTTCTTT; j_gene: TRBJ1-1; d_gene: -; v_gene: TRBV5-1; abundance: few
CDR3aa: CASSQPLGLMNTEAFF; CDR3nt: TGTGCCAGCAGCCAACCCCTGGGGCTTATGAACACTGAAGCTTTCTTT; j_gene: TRBJ1-1; d_gene: -; v_gene: TRBV4-2; abundance: -
CDR3aa: CASNREFDTEAFF; CDR3nt: TGTGCCTCAAACAGGGAGTTTGACACTGAAGCTTTCTTT; j_gene: TRBJ1-1; d_gene: -; v_gene: TRBV5-6; abundance: -
CDR3aa: CASSLDRGSGNTIYF; CDR3nt: TGTGCCAGCAGCTTGGACAGGGGCTCTGGAAACACCATATATTTT; j_gene: TRBJ1-3; d_gene: TRBD1; v_gene: TRBV5-4; abundance: -
CDR3aa: CASGGGEGGLGTQYF; CDR3nt: TGTGCCAGCGGAGGAGGGGAAGGTGGATTAGGGACCCAGTACTTC; j_gene: TRBJ2-5; d_gene: -; v_gene: TRBV6-5; abundance: -
CDR3aa: CAARRETNTEAFF; CDR3nt: TGTGCCGCGAGGAGGGAAACGAACACTGAAGCTTTCTTT; j_gene: TRBJ1-1; d_gene: -; v_gene: TRBV2; abundance: -
CDR3aa: CASSLMGQTPLHF; CDR3nt: TGTGCCAGCAGCCTAATGGGGCAGACACCCCTCCACTTT; j_gene: TRBJ1-6; d_gene: -; v_gene: TRBV12-3/TRBV12-4; abundance: -
CDR3aa: CASSESLEGAQDTF; CDR3nt: TGTGCCAGCAGTGAATCCCTGGAGGGGGCGCAGGACACCTTC; j_gene: TRBJ1-2; d_gene: TRBD1; v_gene: TRBV6-1; abundance: few
CDR3aa: CASSQIQGNEKLFF; CDR3nt: TGCGCCAGCAGCCAGATACAGGGAAATGAAAAACTGTTTTTT; j_gene: TRBJ1-4; d_gene: -; v_gene: TRBV5-1; abundance: -
CDR3aa: CASSFSTTTTYEQYF; CDR3nt: TGCGCCAGCAGCTTTTCGACTACTACGACCTACGAGCAGTACTTC; j_gene: TRBJ2-7; d_gene: -; v_gene: TRBV5-1; abundance: -
CDR3aa: CASSDLGGQGANQPQHF; CDR3nt: TGTGCCAGCAGTGACCTGGGTGGACAGGGGGCAAATCAGCCCCAGCATTTT; j_gene: TRBJ1-5; d_gene: TRBD1; v_gene: TRBV28; abundance: -
CDR3aa: CSVGKGTGGYEQYF; CDR3nt: TGCAGCGTTGGGAAAGGGACAGGGGGCTACGAGCAGTACTTC; j_gene: TRBJ2-7; d_gene: TRBD1; v_gene: TRBV29-1; abundance: -
CDR3aa: CASSTQDTNTEAFF; CDR3nt: TGTGCCAGTAGTACACAAGACACGAACACTGAAGCTTTCTTT; j_gene: TRBJ1-1; d_gene: -; v_gene: TRBV19; abundance: -